Included here is one TCR beta chain sequence, with context. Its antigen remains unknown. These data are taken from a study of OX40 agonist ivuxolimab in advanced cancers. Study-level background: The dose-escalation cohort was roughly 83% male, with a mean age of about 58 years, ranging about 20 to 85. Three patients responded partially, comprising one with hepatocellular carcinoma and two with cutaneous melanoma. Earlier anti-PD-1, anti-PD-L1 or anti-CTLA-4 therapy was permitted; under 50% had received some.

Generated by immunoSEQ multiplex PCR, the TCRdb table keeps only in-frame clones and is missing some. The table records around 65,000 clones, 85% to 95% of them present only once. Broader study findings: Within 6 weeks, CD4+ and CD8+ blood T cells expanded clonally at 0.1 to 3.0 mg/kg.

The CDR3 runs 14 residues. Germline CDR1 is MNHEY and CDR2 is SVGAGI. With V trimmed by 8 bases and J by 3 bases, 10 bases remained unmatched. V and J are TRBV6-5 and TRBJ2-7; TRBD1 matches 7 bases. Here the sequenced sample was CD4+ or CD8+ T cells sorted from blood, taken in a trial of the OX40 agonist ivuxolimab. The sequence was collected from an adult with an advanced solid tumor such as melanoma, head and neck, liver or kidney cancer. In DNA form, the CDR3 reads TGTGCCAGCGGGGACAGACCTCAAGTCTACGAGCAGTACTTC. Translating it yields CASGDRPQVYEQYF.